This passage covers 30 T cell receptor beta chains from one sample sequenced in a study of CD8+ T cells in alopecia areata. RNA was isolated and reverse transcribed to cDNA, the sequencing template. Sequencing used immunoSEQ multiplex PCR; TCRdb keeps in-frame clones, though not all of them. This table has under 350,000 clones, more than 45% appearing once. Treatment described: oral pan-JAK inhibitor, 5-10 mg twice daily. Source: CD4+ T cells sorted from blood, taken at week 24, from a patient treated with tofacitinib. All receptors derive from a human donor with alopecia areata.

The CDR3 DNA reads as TGCGCCAGCAGTTACGTACCTAGGGGTGACAATGAGCAGTTCTTC. Translated: CASSYVPRGDNEQFF. The chain uses TRBV5-1 and TRBJ2-1; D is possibly TRBD1 (5 bases). CDR1 is SGHRS and CDR2 is YFSETQ in the germline V gene. This CDR3 has 15 amino acids. V lost 5 bases, J lost 5 bases, and 17 bases lay in between.

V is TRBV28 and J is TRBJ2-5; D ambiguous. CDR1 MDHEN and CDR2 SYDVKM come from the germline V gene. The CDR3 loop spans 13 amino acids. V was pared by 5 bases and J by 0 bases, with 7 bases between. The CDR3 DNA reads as TGTGCCAGCAGTCCCAGTGACCAAGAGACCCAGTACTTC. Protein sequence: CASSPSDQETQYF.

The CDR3: CASSYKLGGRTDTQYF. The CDR3 coding sequence is TGTGCCAGCAGCTACAAACTAGGGGGCCGCACAGATACGCAGTATTTT. This chain joins TRBV28 and TRBJ2-3; 7 bases are shared with TRBD1. The V and J ends lost 6 bases and 1 base, in that order; junction bases with no gene match: 10. Germline values: CDR1 MDHEN, CDR2 SYDVKM. The CDR3 has 16 amino acids.

The CDR3 DNA sequence: TGCGCCAGCAGCCATAGTTTACTAGCGGGGGCCCTCAGTGAGCAGTTCTTC. Protein product: CASSHSLLAGALSEQFF. The chain links TRBV4-1 to TRBJ2-1; TRBD2 matches 11 bases. J was trimmed by 9 bases and V by 3 bases; bases with no gene match: 13. Germline V gene data show CDR1 as MGHRA and CDR2 as YSYEKL. CDR3 length: 17 residues.

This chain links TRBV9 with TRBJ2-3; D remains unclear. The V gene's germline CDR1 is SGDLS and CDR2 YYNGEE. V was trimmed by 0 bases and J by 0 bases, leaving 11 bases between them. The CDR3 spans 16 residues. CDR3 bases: TGTGCCAGCAGCGTAGGGGCTCGTTCTAGCACAGATACGCAGTATTTT. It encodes CASSVGARSSTDTQYF. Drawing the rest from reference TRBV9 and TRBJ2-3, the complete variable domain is DSGVTQTPKHLITATGQRVTLRCSPRSGDLSVYWYQQSLDQGLQFLIQYYNGEERAKGNILERFSAQQFPDLHSELNLSSLELGDSALYFCASSVGARSSTDTQYFGPGTRLTVL.

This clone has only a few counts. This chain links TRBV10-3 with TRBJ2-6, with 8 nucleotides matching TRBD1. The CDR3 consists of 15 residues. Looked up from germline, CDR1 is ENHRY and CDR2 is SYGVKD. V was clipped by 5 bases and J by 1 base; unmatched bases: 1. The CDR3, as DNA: TGTGCCATCAGTAGGACAGGGTCTGGGGCCAACGTCCTGACTTTC. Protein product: CAISRTGSGANVLTF.

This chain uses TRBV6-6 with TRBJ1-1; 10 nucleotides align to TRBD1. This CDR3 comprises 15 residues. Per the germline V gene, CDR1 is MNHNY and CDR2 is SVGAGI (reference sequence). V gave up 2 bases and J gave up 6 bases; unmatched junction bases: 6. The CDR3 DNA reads TGTGCCAGCAGTTACCGGGACAGGGGAGGTCCTGAAGCTTTCTTT. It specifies CASSYRDRGGPEAFF.

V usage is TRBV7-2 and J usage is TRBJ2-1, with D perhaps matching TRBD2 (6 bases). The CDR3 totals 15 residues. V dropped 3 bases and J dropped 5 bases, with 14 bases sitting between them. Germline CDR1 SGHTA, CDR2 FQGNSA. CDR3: CASSLTRDLDNEQFF. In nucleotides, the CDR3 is TGTGCCAGCAGCTTGACTAGAGATTTGGACAATGAGCAGTTCTTC.

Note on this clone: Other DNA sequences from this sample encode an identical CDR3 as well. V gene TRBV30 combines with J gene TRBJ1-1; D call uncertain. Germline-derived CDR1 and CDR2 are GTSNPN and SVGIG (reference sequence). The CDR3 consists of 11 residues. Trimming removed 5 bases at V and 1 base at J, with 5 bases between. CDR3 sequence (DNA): TGTGCCTGGGATAAGAACACTGAAGCTTTCTTT. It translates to CAWDKNTEAFF.

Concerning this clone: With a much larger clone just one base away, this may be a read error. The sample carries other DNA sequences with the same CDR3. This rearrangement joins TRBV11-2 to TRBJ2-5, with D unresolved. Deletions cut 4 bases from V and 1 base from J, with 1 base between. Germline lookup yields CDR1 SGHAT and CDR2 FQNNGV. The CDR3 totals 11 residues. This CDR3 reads CASSSQETQYF. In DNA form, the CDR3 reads TGTGCCAGCAGCTCCCAAGAGACCCAGTACTTC.

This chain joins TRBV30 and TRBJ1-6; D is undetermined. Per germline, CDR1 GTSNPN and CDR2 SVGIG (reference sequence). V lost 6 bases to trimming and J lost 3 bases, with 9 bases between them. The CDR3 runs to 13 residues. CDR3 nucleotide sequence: TGTGCCTGCCTCCGGGGCTATAATTCACCCCTCCACTTT. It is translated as CACLRGYNSPLHF.

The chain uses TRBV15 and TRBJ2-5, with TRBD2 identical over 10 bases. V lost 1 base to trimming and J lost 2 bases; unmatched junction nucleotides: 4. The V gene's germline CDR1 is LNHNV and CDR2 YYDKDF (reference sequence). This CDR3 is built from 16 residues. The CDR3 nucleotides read TGTGCCACCAGCAGAGGGGCTAGCGGGGGTCAAGAGACCCAGTACTTC. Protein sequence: CATSRGASGGQETQYF.

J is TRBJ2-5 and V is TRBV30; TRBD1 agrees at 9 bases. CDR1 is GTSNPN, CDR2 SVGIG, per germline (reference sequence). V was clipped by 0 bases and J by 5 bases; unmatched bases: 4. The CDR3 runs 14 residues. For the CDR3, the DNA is TGTGCCTGGAGTGTACAGGGGGCGCGGGAGACCCAGTACTTC. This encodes CAWSVQGARETQYF.

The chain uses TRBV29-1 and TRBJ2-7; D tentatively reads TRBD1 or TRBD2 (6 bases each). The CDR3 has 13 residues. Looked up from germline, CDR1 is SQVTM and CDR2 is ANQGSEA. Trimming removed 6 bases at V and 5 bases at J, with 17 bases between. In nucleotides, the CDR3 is TGCAGCGTCAGGAGGGGGAACAGGGACGAGCAGTACTTC. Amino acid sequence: CSVRRGNRDEQYF.

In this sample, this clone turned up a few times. The CDR3 nucleotides are TGTGCCAGCAGCCAACAGGAGGCCGAATACTTC. Amino acid sequence: CASSQQEAEYF. J is TRBJ2-5 and V is TRBV7-8; perhaps D is TRBD1 or TRBD2 (5 bases each). CDR3 size: 11 residues. Germline V CDR1 and CDR2: SGHVS, FQNEAQ. The V and J ends lost 5 bases and 14 bases respectively, with 15 bases between them.

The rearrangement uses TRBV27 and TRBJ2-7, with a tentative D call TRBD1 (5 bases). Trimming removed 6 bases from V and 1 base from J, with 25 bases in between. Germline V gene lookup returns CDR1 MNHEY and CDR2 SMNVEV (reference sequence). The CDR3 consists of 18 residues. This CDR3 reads CASSISHPTRKGSYEQYF. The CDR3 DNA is TGTGCCAGCAGCATTTCACACCCTACACGGAAGGGGTCCTACGAGCAGTACTTC.

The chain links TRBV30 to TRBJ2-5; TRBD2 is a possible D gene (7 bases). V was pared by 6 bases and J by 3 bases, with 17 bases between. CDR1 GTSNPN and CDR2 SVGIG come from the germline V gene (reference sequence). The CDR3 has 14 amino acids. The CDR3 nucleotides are TGTGCCTGTACAGTGGGGGGGGCAGAAGAGACCCAGTACTTC. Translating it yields CACTVGGAEETQYF.

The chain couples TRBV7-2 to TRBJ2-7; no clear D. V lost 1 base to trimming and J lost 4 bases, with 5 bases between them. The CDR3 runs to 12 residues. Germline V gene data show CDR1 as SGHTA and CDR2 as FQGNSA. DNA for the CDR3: TGTGCCAGCAGCTTAGAAGCTTACGAGCAGTACTTC. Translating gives CASSLEAYEQYF.

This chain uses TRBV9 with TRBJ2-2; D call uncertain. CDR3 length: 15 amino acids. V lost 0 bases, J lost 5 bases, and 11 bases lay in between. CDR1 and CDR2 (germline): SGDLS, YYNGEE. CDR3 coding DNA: TGTGCCAGCAGCGTAGCATCGAGGAGAACCGGGGAGCTGTTTTTT. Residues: CASSVASRRTGELFF.

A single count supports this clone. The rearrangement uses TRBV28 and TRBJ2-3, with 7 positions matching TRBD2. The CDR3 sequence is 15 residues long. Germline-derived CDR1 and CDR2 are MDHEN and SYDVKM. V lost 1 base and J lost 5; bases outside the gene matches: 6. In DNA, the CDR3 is TGTGCCAGCAGTTTATTTCCGTCGGGGGGAGATACGCAGTATTTT. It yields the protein CASSLFPSGGDTQYF.

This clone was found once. This CDR3 is CASSFRGADSPLHF. The CDR3, as DNA: TGTGCCAGCAGCTTCCGAGGGGCGGATTCACCCCTCCACTTT. The chain couples TRBV5-6 to TRBJ1-6; D possibly corresponds to TRBD1 (5 bases). The CDR3 is 14 amino acids. The V gene lost 2 bases and the J gene lost 8 bases, with 11 bases spanning the gap. CDR1 and CDR2 from the germline V gene are SGHDT and YYEEEE. The entire variable domain, with the rest obtained from reference TRBV5-6 and TRBJ1-6, is as follows: DAGVTQSPTHLIKTRGQQVTLRCSPKSGHDTVSWYQQALGQGPQFIFQYYEEEERQRGNFPDRFSGHQFPNYSSELNVNALLLGDSALYLCASSFRGADSPLHFGNGTRLTVT.

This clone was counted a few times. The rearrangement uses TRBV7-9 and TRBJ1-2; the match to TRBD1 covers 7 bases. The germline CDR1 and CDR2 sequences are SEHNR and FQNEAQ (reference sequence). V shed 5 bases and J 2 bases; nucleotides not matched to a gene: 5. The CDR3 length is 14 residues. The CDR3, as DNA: TGTGCCAGCAGCCTACAGACAGGGAACTATGGCTACACCTTC. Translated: CASSLQTGNYGYTF.

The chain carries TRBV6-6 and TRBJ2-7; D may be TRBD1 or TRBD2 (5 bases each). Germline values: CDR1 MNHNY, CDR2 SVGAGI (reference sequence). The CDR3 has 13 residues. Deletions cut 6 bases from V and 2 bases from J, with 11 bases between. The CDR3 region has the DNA TGTGCCAGCAGGAGGGACGGAACCTACGAGCAGTACTTC. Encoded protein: CASRRDGTYEQYF.

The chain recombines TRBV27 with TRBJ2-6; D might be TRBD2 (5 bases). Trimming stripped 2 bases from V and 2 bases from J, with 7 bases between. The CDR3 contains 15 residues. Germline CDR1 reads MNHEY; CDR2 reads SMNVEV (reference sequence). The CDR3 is CASSLKEAGANVLTF. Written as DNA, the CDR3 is TGTGCCAGCAGTTTAAAGGAGGCTGGGGCCAACGTCCTGACTTTC.

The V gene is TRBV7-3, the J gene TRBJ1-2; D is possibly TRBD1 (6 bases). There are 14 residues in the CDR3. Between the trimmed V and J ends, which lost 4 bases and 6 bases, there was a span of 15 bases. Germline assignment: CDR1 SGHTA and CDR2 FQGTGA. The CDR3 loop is CASSSHMGADGYTF. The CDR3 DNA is TGTGCCAGCAGCTCCCACATGGGGGCGGATGGCTACACCTTC.

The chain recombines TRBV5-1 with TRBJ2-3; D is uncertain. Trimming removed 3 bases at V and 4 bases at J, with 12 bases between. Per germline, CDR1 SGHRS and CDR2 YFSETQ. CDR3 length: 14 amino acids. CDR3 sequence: CASSSGPDPDTQYF. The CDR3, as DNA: TGCGCCAGCAGCTCCGGCCCGGATCCAGATACGCAGTATTTT.

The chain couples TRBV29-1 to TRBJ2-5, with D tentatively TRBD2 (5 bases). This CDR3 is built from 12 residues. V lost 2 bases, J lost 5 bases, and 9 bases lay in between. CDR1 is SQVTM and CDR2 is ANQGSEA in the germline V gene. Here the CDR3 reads CSVEFTGETQYF. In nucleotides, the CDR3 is TGCAGCGTTGAATTTACGGGGGAGACCCAGTACTTC.

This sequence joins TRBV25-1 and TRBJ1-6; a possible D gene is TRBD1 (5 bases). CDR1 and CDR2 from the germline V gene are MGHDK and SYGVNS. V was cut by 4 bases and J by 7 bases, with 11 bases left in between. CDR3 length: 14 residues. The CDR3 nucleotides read TGTGCCAGCAGTGTGGGACGGATAAATTCACCCCTCCACTTT. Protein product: CASSVGRINSPLHF.

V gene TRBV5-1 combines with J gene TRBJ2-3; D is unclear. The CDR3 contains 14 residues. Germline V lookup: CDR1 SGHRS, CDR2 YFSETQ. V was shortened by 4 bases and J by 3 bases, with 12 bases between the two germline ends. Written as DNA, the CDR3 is TGCGCCAGCAGCCCGGGTGATTGGACAGATACGCAGTATTTT. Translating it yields CASSPGDWTDTQYF.

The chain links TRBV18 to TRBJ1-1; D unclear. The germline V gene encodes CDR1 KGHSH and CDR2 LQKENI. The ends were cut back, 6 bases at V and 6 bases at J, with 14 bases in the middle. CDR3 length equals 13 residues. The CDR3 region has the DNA TGTGCCAGCTCGGGTAAGGAAGGAGCTGAAGCTTTCTTT. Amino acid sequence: CASSGKEGAEAFF.